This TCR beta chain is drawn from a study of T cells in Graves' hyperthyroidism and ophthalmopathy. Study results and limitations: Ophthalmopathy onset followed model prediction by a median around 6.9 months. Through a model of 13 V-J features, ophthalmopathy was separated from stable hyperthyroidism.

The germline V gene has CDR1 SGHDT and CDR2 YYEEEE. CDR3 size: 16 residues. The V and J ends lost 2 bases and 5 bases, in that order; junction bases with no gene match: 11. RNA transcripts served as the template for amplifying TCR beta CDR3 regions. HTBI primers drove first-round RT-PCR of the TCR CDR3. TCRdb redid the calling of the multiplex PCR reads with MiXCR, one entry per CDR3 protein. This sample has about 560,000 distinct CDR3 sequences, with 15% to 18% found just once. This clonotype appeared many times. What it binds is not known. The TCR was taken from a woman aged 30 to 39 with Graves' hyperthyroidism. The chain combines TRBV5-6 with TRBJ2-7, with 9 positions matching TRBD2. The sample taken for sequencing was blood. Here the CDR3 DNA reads TGTGCCAGCAGCTTCGGAACTAGCGGGTGGTATAACGAGCAGTACTTC. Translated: CASSFGTSGWYNEQYF.